This entry concerns a single T cell receptor beta chain. As for time point: baseline, week 1 (first vaccination visit). The treatment denotes: pre-vaccination baseline after standard-of-care therapy. Each astrocytoma in the donors was new, WHO grade 3 or 4, IDH1-mutant and ATRX-lost. The repertoire was sequenced with immunoSEQ multiplex PCR; TCRdb's copy has only in-frame clones and lacks some. The sample contains about 92,000 clones, about 83% of which appear only once. V trimming: 0 bases; J trimming: 6 bases; junction bases outside the gene matches: 6. The CDR3 extends over 15 amino acids. Germline V gene sequence: CDR1 MNHEY, CDR2 SVGAGI. The data stem from a study of a mutant IDH1 vaccine in newly diagnosed glioma. Looking at the study overall: Treated patients, roughly 62% male and 37.5% female, averaged about 40 years of age. Earlier treatment was radiotherapy, temozolomide, or both, with most getting both.

The chain is built from TRBV6-5 and TRBJ2-7; TRBD1 matches at 9 bases. The input for sequencing was PBMCs, taken from a glioma patient treated with radiotherapy, temozolomide or both. The TCR comes from a woman aged 45 to 65 with glioma. CDR3 DNA: TGTGCCAGCAGTTACTCGAACAGGGGGCAGAGCGAGCAGTACTTC. Protein sequence: CASSYSNRGQSEQYF.